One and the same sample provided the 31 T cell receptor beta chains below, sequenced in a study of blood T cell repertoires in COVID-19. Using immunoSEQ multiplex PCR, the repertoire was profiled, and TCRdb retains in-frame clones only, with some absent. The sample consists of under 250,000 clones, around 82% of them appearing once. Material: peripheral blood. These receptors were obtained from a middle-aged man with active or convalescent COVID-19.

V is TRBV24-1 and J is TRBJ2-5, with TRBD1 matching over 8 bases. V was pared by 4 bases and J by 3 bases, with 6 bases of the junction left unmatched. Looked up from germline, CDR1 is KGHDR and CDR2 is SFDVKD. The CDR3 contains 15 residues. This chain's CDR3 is CATSDHETGEETQYF. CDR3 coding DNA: TGTGCCACCAGTGACCACGAGACAGGGGAAGAGACCCAGTACTTC.

This chain's CDR3 is CASSVGLAGHEQFF. The DNA of the CDR3 is TGTGCCAGCAGCGTCGGACTAGCGGGACATGAGCAGTTCTTC. The chain combines TRBV9 with TRBJ2-1; 12 positions agree with TRBD2. V was clipped by 2 bases and J by 8 bases; unmatched bases: 2. Germline V gene data show CDR1 as SGDLS and CDR2 as YYNGEE. This CDR3 spans 14 amino acids.

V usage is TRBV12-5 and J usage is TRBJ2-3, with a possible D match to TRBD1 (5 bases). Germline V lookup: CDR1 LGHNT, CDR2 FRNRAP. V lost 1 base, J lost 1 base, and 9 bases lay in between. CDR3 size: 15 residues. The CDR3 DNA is TGTGCTAGTGGTTTGGCCAGGGCAGGCACAGATACGCAGTATTTT. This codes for CASGLARAGTDTQYF.

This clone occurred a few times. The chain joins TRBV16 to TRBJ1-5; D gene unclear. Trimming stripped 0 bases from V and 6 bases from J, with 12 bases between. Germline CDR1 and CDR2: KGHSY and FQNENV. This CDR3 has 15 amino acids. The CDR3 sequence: CASSQSGRRGQPQHF. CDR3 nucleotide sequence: TGTGCCAGCAGCCAATCGGGCAGGCGGGGTCAGCCCCAGCATTTT.

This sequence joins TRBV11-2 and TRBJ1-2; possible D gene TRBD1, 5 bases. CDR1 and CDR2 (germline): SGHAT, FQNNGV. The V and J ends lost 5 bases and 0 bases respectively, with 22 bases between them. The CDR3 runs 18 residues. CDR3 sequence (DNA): TGTGCCAGCAGCAACCCCCGCGGGGGTCGATCCTCTAACTATGGCTACACCTTC. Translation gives CASSNPRGGRSSNYGYTF. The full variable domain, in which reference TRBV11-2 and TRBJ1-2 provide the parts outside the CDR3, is EAGVAQSPRYKIIEKRQSVAFWCNPISGHATLYWYQQILGQGPKLLIQFQNNGVVDDSQLPKDRFSAERLKGVDSTLKIQPAKLEDSAVYLCASSNPRGGRSSNYGYTFGSGTRLTVV.

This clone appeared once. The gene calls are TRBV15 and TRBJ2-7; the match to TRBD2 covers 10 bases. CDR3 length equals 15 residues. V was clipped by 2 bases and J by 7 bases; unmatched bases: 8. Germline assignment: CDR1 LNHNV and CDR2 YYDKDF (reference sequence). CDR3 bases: TGTGCCACCAGCAGATCGCTAGCGGGAGTCGGGGAGCAGTACTTC. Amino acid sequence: CATSRSLAGVGEQYF.

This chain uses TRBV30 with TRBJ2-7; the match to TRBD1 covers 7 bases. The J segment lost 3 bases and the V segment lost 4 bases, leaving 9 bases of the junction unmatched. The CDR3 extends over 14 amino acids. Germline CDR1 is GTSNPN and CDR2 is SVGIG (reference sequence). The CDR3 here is CAWTFRQGFYEQYF. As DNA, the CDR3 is TGTGCCTGGACCTTCCGACAGGGCTTCTACGAGCAGTACTTC.

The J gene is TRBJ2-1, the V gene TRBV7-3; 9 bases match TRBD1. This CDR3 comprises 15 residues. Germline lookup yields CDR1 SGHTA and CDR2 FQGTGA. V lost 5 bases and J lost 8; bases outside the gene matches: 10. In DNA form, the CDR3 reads TGTGCCAGCAGCCTCACCGGGACAGGGCGCGATGAGCAGTTCTTC. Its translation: CASSLTGTGRDEQFF.

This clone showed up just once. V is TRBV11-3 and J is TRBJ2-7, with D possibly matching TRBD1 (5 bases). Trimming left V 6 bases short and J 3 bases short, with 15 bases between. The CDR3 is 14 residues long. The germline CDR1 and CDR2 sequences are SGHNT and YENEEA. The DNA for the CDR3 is TGTGCCAGCAGTGGGGCGAGAAGGATCTACGAGCAGTACTTC. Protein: CASSGARRIYEQYF.

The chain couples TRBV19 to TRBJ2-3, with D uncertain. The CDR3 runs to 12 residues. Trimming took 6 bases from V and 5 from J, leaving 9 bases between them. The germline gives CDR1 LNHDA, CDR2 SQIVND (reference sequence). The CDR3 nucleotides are TGTGCCAGTAGCAACTATAGAGATACGCAGTATTTT. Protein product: CASSNYRDTQYF.

CDR3 nucleotide sequence: TGTGCCAGCAGCCATGACAGGGCCCTAACCTATGGCTACACCTTC. It translates to CASSHDRALTYGYTF. The rearrangement uses TRBV3-1 (or the pseudogene TRBV3-2) and TRBJ1-2, with TRBD1 matching 7 bases. The CDR3 runs 15 residues. The germline V gene encodes CDR1 LGHDT and CDR2 YNNKEL (reference sequence). V trimming: 3 bases; J trimming: 4 bases; junction bases outside the gene matches: 8.

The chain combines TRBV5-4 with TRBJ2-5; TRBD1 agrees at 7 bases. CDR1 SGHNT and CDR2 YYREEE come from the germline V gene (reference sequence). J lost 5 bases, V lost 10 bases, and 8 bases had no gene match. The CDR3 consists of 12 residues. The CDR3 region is CAWGQPRETQYF. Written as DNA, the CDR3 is TGTGCCTGGGGACAGCCAAGGGAGACCCAGTACTTC. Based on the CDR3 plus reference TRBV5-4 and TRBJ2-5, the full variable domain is ETGVTQSPTHLIKTRGQQVTLRCSSQSGHNTVSWYQQALGQGPQFIFQYYREEENGRGNFPPRFSGLQFPNYSSELNVNALELDDSALYLCAWGQPRETQYFGPGTRLLVL.

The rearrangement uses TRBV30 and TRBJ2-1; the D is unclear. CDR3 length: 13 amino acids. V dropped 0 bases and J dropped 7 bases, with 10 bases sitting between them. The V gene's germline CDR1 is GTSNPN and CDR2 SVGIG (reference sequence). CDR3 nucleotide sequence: TGTGCCTGGAGTGTGCAAACCGAGAATGAGCAGTTCTTC. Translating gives CAWSVQTENEQFF.

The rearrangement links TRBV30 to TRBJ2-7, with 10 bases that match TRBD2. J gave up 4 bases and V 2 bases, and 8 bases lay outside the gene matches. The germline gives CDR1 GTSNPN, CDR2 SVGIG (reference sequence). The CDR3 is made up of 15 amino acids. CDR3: CAWSKKSSGSYEQYF. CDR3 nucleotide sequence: TGTGCCTGGAGTAAAAAGTCTAGCGGGAGTTACGAGCAGTACTTC.

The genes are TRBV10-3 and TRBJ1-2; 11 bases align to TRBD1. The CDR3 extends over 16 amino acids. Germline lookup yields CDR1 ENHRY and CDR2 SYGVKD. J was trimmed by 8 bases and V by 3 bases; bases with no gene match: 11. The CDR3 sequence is CAISEAFGQGAGGYTF. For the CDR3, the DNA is TGTGCCATCAGTGAAGCCTTCGGACAGGGGGCGGGAGGCTACACCTTC.

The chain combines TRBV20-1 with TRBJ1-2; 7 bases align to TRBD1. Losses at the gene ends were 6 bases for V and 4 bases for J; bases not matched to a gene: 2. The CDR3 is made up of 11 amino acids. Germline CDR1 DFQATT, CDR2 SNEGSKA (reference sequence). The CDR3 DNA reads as TGCAGTGCATGGACAGGCTATGGCTACACCTTC. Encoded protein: CSAWTGYGYTF.

CDR3 loop: CASSLARVWGPADEQFF. The CDR3 DNA follows: TGTGCCAGCAGCTTAGCTAGGGTCTGGGGCCCGGCTGATGAGCAGTTCTTC. This rearrangement joins TRBV7-9 to TRBJ2-1, with D possibly matching TRBD1 (5 bases). With 0 bases removed from V and 8 bases from J, the gap between germline ends came to 20 bases. The CDR3 runs to 17 residues. Germline assignment: CDR1 SEHNR and CDR2 FQNEAQ (reference sequence).

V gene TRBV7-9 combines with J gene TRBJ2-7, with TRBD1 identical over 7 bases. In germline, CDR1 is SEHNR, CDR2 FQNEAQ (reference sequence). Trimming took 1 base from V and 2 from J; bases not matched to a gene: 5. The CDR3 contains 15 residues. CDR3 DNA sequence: TGTGCCAGCAGCTTAGTTAGCAGGGGGACCTACGAGCAGTACTTC. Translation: CASSLVSRGTYEQYF.

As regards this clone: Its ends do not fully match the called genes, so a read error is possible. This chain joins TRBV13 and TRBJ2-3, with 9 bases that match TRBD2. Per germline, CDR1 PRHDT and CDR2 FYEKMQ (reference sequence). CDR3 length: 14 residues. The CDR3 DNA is TGTGCCAGCAGTTTAGCGGGGGGCACAGATACGCAGTATTTT. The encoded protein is CASSLAGGTDTQYF.

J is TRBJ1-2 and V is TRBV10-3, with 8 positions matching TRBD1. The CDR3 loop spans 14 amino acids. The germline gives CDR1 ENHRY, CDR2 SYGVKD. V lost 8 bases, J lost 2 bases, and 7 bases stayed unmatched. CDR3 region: CAIRRGTGNYGYTF. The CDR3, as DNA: TGTGCCATCCGTCGAGGGACAGGCAACTATGGCTACACCTTC.

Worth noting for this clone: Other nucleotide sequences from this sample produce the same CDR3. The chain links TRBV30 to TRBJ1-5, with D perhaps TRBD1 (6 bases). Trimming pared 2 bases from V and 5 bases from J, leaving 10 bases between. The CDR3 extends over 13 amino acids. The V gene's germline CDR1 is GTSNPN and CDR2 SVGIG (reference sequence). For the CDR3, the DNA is TGTGCCTGGAGTACAGGGTTGGATCAGCCCCAGCATTTT. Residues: CAWSTGLDQPQHF.

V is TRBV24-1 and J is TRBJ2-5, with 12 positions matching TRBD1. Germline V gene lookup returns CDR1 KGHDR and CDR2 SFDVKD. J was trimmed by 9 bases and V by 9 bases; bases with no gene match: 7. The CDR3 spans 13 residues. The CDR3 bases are TGTGCCACCGGGACAGGGGGCATCGGGGCCCAGTACTTC. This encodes CATGTGGIGAQYF.

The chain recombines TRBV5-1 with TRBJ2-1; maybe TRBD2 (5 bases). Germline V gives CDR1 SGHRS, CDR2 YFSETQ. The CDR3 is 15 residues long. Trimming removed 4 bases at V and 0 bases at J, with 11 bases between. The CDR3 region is CASSLSGNSYNEQFF. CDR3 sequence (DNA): TGCGCCAGCAGCCTGAGCGGTAACTCCTACAATGAGCAGTTCTTC.

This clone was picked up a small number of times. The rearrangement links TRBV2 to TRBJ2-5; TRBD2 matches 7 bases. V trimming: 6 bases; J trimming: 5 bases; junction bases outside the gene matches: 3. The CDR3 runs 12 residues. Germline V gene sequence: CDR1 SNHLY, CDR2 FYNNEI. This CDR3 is CASRFSGETQYF. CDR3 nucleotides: TGTGCCAGCAGGTTTAGCGGGGAGACCCAGTACTTC.

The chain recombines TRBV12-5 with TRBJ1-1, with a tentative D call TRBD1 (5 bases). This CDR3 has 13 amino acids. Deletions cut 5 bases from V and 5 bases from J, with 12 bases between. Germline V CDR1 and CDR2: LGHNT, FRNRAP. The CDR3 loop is CASGAVQGTEAFF. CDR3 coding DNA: TGTGCTAGTGGTGCGGTCCAGGGTACTGAAGCTTTCTTT.

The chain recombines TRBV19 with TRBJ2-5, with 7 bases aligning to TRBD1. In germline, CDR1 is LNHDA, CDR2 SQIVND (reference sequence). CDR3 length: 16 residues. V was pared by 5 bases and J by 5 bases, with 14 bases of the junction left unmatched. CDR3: CASSVSPGTALETQYF. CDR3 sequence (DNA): TGTGCCAGTAGTGTCTCCCCCGGGACAGCTCTTGAGACCCAGTACTTC. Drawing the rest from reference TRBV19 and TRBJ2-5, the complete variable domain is DGGITQSPKYLFRKEGQNVTLSCEQNLNHDAMYWYRQDPGQGLRLIYYSQIVNDFQKGDIAEGYSVSREKKESFPLTVTSAQKNPTAFYLCASSVSPGTALETQYFGPGTRLLVL.

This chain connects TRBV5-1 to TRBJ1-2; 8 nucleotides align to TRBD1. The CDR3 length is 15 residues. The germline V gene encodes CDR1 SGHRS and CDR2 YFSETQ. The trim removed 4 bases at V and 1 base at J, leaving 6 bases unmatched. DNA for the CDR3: TGCGCCAGCAGCCTCCGGACAGGGAATAACTATGGCTACACCTTC. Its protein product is CASSLRTGNNYGYTF.

The CDR3 loop reads CASSIRGGPIYGYTF. The CDR3 nucleotides are TGTGCCAGTAGTATCCGAGGGGGCCCCATCTATGGCTACACCTTC. This rearrangement joins TRBV19 to TRBJ1-2; TRBD1 agrees at 7 bases. Per the germline V gene, CDR1 is LNHDA and CDR2 is SQIVND (reference sequence). The junction had 8 bases not matched to a gene; V was cut back by 3 bases and J by 4 bases. The CDR3 length is 15 residues.

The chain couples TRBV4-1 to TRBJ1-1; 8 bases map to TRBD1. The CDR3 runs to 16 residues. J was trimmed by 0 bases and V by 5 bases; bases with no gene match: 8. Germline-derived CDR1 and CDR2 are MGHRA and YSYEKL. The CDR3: CASSERTGKVNTEAFF. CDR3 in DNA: TGCGCCAGCAGCGAGCGGACAGGGAAAGTGAACACTGAAGCTTTCTTT.

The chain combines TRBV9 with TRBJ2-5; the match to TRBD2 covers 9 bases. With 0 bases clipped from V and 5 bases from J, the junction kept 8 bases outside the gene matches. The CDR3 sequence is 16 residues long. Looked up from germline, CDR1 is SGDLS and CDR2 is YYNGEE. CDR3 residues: CASSVGASGGTETQYF. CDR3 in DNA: TGTGCCAGCAGCGTAGGGGCCAGCGGGGGGACGGAGACCCAGTACTTC. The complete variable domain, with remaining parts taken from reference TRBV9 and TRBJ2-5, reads DSGVTQTPKHLITATGQRVTLRCSPRSGDLSVYWYQQSLDQGLQFLIQYYNGEERAKGNILERFSAQQFPDLHSELNLSSLELGDSALYFCASSVGASGGTETQYFGPGTRLLVL.

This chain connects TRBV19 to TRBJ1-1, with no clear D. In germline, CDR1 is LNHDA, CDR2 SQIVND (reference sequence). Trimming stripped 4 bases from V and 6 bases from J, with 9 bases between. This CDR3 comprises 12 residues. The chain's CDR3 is CASSSLSAEAFF. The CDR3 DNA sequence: TGTGCCAGTAGTAGTCTCTCGGCTGAAGCTTTCTTT.